The present TCR beta chain was sequenced within a study of T cell responses to AZD1222 COVID-19 vaccine. Sequenced by immunoSEQ multiplex PCR; TCRdb stores in-frame clones only, minus some. The table has about 120,000 clones, around 90% seen once. This clone appeared once. Antigen specificity is unknown. This CDR3 has 12 residues. V gave up 4 bases and J gave up 4 bases, with 5 bases separating them. Regarding the study as a whole: The study sampled repertoires only after the peak T cell response.

Sequenced material: peripheral blood, taken 28 days after the second AZD1222 dose. The chain links TRBV5-3 to TRBJ2-2; D is uncertain. TRBV5-3 is an ORF for which the function is uncertain. The TCR was taken from an adult who received the AZD1222 COVID-19 vaccine. The CDR3 spells CARSGITGELFF. CDR3 bases: TGTGCCAGAAGCGGGATCACCGGGGAGCTGTTTTTT.